This TCR beta chain was identified in a study of somatic mutations in cytotoxic T cells in rheumatoid arthritis. At the level of the study: Each patient's diagnosis was followed right away by a blood draw (approximately 30 ml EDTA), before any treatment.

With regard to this clone: Its antigen is as yet unknown.

Trimming pared 2 bases from V and 8 bases from J, leaving 10 bases between. CDR1 and CDR2 (germline): SGHRS, YFSETQ. CDR3 length equals 12 residues. The study, taken as a whole, reports: The CD8+ clonality of rheumatoid arthritis patients increased with age, whereas that of healthy controls did not. Of more than 55 patients, seven or eight had a largest CD8+ clone that exceeded 20% of CD8+ cells.

The protocol was immunoSEQ multiplex PCR, while the TCRdb copy is restricted to in-frame clones and leaves out a portion. The data contain some 15,000 clones, approximately 77% of them singletons. CD4+ and CD8+ cells were isolated by positive magnetic bead selection, with purity checked by flow cytometry. V usage is TRBV5-1 and J usage is TRBJ1-2; D might be TRBD1 (6 bases). The sequencing sample was made of CD8+ T cells sorted from blood. The receptor was derived from an adult with rheumatoid arthritis. CDR3 in amino acids: CASSFGGHGYTF. The CDR3 DNA reads TGCGCCAGCAGCTTTGGGGGGCACGGCTACACCTTC.